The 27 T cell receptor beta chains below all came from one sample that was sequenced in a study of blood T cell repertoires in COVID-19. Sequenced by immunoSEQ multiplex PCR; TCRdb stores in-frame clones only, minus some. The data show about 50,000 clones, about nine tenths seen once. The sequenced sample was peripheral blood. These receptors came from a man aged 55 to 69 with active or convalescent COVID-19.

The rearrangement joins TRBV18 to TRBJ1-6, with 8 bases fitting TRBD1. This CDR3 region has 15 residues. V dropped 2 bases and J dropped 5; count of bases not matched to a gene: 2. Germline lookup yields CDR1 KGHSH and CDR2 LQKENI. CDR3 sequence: CASSPDRGDNSPLHF. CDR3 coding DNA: TGTGCCAGCTCACCAGACAGGGGAGATAATTCACCCCTCCACTTT.

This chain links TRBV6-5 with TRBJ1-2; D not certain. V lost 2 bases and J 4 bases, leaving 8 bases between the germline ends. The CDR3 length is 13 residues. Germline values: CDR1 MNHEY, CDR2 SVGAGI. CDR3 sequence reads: CASSYEGTYGYTF. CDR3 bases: TGTGCCAGCAGTTACGAGGGAACCTATGGCTACACCTTC.

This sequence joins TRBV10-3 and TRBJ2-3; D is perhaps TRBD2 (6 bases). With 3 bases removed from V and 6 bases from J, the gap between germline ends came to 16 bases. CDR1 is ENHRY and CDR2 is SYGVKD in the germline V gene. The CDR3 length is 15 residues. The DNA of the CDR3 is TGTGCCATCAGTGATTTTGGCGGGGAACTGGATACGCAGTATTTT. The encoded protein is CAISDFGGELDTQYF.

DNA of the CDR3: TGTGCCAGCAGTGAGGGACAGGAGGCGAAAGAGACCCAGTACTTC. This translates into CASSEGQEAKETQYF. This rearrangement joins TRBV28 to TRBJ2-5; the match to TRBD1 covers 8 bases. Trimming removed 5 bases from V and 3 bases from J; junction bases left unmatched: 8. The CDR3 consists of 15 residues. Germline-derived CDR1 and CDR2 are MDHEN and SYDVKM.

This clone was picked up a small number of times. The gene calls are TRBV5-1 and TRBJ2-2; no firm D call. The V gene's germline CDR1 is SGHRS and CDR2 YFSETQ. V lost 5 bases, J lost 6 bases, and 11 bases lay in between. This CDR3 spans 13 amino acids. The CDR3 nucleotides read TGCGCCAGCAGTTCCCTGGGCGCCGGGGAGCTGTTTTTT. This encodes CASSSLGAGELFF.

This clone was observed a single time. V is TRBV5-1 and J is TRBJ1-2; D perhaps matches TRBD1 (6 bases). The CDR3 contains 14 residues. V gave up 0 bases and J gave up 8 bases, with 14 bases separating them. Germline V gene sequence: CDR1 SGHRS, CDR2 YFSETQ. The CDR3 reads CASSLAEGTTGYTF. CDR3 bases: TGCGCCAGCAGCTTGGCCGAGGGGACAACCGGCTACACCTTC.

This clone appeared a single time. The CDR3 loop reads CARSWGREKLFF. The CDR3 nucleotides read TGTGCCAGAAGCTGGGGCCGTGAAAAACTGTTTTTT. J is TRBJ1-4 and V is TRBV5-3; D might be TRBD1 (5 bases). TRBV5-3 is an open reading frame, and its role is uncertain. Trimming cost V 3 bases and J 7 bases, with 7 bases left between them. The CDR3 loop spans 12 amino acids.

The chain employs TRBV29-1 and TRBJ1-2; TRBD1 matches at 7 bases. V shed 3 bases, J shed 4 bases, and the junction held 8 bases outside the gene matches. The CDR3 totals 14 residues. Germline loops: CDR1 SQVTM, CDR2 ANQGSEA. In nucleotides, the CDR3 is TGCAGCGTTGATGACAGGGATGACAGCTATGGCTACACCTTC. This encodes CSVDDRDDSYGYTF. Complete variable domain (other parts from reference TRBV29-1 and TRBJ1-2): SAVISQKPSRDICQRGTSLTIQCQVDSQVTMMFWYRQQPGQSLTLIATANQGSEATYESGFVIDKFPISRPNLTFSTLTVSNMSPEDSSIYLCSVDDRDDSYGYTFGSGTRLTVV.

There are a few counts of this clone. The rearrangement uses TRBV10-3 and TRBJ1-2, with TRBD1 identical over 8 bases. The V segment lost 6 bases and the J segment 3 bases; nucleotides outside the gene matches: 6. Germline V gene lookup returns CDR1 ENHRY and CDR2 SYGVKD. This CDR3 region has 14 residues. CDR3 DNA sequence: TGTGCCATCAGCGGGACAGGCTCAGACTATGGCTACACCTTC. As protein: CAISGTGSDYGYTF.

The CDR3 spells CSVPAAGLYGYTF. CDR3 nucleotide sequence: TGCAGCGTTCCTGCCGCGGGTTTGTATGGCTACACCTTC. This rearrangement joins TRBV29-1 to TRBJ1-2; D unclear. This CDR3 is built from 13 residues. The germline V gene encodes CDR1 SQVTM and CDR2 ANQGSEA. Trimming cost V 5 bases and J 5 bases, with 15 bases left between them.

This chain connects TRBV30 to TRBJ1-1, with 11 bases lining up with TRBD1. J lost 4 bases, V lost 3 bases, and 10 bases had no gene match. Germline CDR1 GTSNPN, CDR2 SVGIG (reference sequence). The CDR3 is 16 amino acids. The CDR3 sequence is CAWSPLVGQGATEAFF. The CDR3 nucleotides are TGTGCCTGGAGCCCACTAGTCGGACAGGGGGCCACTGAAGCTTTCTTT. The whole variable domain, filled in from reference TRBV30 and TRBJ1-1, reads SQTIHQWPATLVQPVGSPLSLECTVEGTSNPNLYWYRQAAGRGLQLLFYSVGIGQISSEVPQNLSASRPQDRQFILSSKKLLLSDSGFYLCAWSPLVGQGATEAFFGQGTRLTVV.

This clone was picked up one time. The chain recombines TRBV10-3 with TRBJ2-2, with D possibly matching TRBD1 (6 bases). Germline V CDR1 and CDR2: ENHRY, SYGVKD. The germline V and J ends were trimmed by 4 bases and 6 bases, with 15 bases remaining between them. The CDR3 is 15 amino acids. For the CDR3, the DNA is TGTGCCATCAGTGTCCCGGTCAGGGGATCCGGGGAGCTGTTTTTT. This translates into CAISVPVRGSGELFF.

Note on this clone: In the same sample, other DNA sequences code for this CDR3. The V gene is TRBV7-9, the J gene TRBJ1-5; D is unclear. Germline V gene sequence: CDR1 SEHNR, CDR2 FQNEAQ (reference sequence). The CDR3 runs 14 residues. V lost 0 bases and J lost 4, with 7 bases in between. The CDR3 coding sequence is TGTGCCAGCAGCTTAGCTACGGGGAATCAGCCCCAGCATTTT. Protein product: CASSLATGNQPQHF.

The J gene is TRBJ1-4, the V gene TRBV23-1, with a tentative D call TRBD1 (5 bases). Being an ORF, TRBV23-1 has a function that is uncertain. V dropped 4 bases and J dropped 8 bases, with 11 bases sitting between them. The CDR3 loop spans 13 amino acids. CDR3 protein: CASSRAGREKLFF. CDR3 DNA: TGCGCCAGCAGTCGGGCAGGGCGGGAAAAACTGTTTTTT.

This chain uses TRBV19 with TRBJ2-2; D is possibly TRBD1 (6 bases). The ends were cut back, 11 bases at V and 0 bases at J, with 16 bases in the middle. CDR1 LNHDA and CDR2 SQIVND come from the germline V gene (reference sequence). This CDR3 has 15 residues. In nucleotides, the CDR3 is TGTGCCGTGCCTCGCGACAGGACGAACACCGGGGAGCTGTTTTTT. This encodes CAVPRDRTNTGELFF. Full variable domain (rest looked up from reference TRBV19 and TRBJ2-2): DGGITQSPKYLFRKEGQNVTLSCEQNLNHDAMYWYRQDPGQGLRLIYYSQIVNDFQKGDIAEGYSVSREKKESFPLTVTSAQKNPTAFYLCAVPRDRTNTGELFFGEGSRLTVL.

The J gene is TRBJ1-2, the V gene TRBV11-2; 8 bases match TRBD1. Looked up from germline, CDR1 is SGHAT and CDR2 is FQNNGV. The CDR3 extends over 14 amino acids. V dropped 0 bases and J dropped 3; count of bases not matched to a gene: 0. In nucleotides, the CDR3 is TGTGCCAGCAGCTTAGAACAGGGGGACTATGGCTACACCTTC. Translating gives CASSLEQGDYGYTF.

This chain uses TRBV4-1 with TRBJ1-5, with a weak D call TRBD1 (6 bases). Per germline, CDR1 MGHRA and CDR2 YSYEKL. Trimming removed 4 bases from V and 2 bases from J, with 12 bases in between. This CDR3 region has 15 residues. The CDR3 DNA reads TGCGCCAGCAGCCTTTTGACAGGAGGCAATCAGCCCCAGCATTTT. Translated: CASSLLTGGNQPQHF.

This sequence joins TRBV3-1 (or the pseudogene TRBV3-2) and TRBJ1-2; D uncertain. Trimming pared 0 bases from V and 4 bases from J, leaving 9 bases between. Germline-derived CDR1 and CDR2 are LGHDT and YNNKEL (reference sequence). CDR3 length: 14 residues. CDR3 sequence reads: CASSQEVQTYGYTF. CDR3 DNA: TGTGCCAGCAGCCAAGAAGTACAGACCTATGGCTACACCTTC.

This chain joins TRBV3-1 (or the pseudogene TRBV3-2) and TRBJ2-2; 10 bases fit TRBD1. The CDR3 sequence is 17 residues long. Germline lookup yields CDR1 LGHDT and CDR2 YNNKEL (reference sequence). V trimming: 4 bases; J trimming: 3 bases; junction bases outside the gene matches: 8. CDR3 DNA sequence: TGTGCCAGCAGCCCCCAAACGGGACAGGGGTACACCGGGGAGCTGTTTTTT. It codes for CASSPQTGQGYTGELFF.

The CDR3 DNA reads TGTGCCAGCAGTTTGACTATGAACACTGAAGCTTTCTTT. This codes for CASSLTMNTEAFF. The chain recombines TRBV28 with TRBJ1-1, with no clear D. Trimming took off 3 bases at V and 0 bases at J, with 5 bases between the two ends. Germline CDR1 MDHEN, CDR2 SYDVKM. The CDR3 extends over 13 amino acids.

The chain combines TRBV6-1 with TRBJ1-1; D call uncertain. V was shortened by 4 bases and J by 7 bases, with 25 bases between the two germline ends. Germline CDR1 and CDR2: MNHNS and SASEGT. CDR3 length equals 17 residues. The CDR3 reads CASSARAFGRTMGEAFF. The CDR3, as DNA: TGTGCCAGCAGTGCGAGGGCTTTTGGACGGACGATGGGTGAAGCTTTCTTT.

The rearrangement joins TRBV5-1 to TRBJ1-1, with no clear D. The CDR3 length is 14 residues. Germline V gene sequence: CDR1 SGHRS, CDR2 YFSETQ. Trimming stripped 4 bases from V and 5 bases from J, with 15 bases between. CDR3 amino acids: CASSKTPSGTEAFF. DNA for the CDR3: TGCGCCAGCAGCAAGACCCCCTCGGGGACTGAAGCTTTCTTT.

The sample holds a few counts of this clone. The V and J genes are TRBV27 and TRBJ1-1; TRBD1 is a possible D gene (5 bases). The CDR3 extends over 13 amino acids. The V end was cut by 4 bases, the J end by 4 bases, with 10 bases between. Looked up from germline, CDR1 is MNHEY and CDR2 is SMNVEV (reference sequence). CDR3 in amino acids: CASSYGGVTEAFF. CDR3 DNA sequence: TGTGCCAGCAGTTATGGGGGGGTCACTGAAGCTTTCTTT.

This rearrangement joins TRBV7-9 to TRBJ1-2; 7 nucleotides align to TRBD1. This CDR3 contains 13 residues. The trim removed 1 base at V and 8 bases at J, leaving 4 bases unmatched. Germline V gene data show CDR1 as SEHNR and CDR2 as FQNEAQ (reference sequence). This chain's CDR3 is CASSLEGGHGYTF. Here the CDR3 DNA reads TGTGCCAGCAGCTTAGAAGGGGGCCACGGCTACACCTTC.

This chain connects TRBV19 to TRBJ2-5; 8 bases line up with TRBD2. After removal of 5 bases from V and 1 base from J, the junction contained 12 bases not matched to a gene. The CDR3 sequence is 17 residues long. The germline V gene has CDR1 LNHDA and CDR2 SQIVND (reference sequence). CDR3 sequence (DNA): TGTGCCAGTAGTCCAAACGGGGGGGGCTACCCCCAAGAGACCCAGTACTTC. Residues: CASSPNGGGYPQETQYF.

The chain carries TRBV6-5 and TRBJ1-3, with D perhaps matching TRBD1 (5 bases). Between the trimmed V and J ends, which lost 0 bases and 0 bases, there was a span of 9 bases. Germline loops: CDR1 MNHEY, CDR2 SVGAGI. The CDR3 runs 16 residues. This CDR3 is CASSYSTDVSGNTIYF. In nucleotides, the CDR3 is TGTGCCAGCAGTTACTCGACAGATGTCTCTGGAAACACCATATATTTT.

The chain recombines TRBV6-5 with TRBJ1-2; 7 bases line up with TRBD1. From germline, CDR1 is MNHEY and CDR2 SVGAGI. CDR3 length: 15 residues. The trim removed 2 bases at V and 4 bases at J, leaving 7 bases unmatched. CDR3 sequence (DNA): TGTGCCAGCAGTTACACCGTAGGGGGCAGCTATGGCTACACCTTC. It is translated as CASSYTVGGSYGYTF.